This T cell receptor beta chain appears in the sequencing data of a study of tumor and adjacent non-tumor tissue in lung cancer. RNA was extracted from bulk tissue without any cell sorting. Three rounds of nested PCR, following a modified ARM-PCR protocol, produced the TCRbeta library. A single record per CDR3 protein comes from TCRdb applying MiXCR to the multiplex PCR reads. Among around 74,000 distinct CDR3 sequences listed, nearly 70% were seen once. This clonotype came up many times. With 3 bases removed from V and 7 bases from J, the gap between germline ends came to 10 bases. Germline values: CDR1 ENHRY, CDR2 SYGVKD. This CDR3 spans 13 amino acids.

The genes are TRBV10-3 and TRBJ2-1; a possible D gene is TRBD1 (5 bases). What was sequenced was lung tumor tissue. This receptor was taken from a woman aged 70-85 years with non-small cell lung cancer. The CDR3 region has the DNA TGTGCCATCAGTGATCCGAAGGGGAATGAGCAGTTCTTC. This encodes CAISDPKGNEQFF.